This T cell receptor beta chain was identified in a study of graft-versus-host responses after intestinal transplantation. Measured with immunoSEQ multiplex PCR; TCRdb has only the in-frame clones, and not every one. The top ten clones hold 0.9% of a sample with more than 95,000 clones, more than 75% of them seen once. As to this clone: As yet, its antigen is unknown.

Broader study findings: Analysis identified GvH clones in recipient marrow, with some appearing first in ileum or blood.

The length of the CDR3 is 15 residues. Germline V gene lookup returns CDR1 SGHTA and CDR2 FQGNSA. The germline V and J ends were trimmed by 1 base and 5 bases, with 15 bases remaining between them. The chain combines TRBV7-2 with TRBJ2-7, with D possibly TRBD1 on 6 matching bases. Sample: unstimulated CD4+ T cells sorted from spleen or lymph node cells, taken before intestinal transplant. The source is a human donor who received an intestinal transplant. DNA of the CDR3: TGTGCCAGCAGCTTAGAGTCGGGCAGGGGCAACGAGCAGTACTTC. This sequence encodes CASSLESGRGNEQYF.